This T cell receptor (beta chain) was identified in a study of monozygotic twins with inflammatory bowel disease. General observations from the study: No single strong signal or clonotype associated with IBD was supported. Telling different T cell subtypes apart from each other was not possible.

The length of the CDR3 is 14 residues. CDR1 and CDR2 from the germline V gene are SGHTA and FQGNSA. TCRdb processed the 5' RACE reads again and assigns one entry to each CDR3 protein, with no DNA. This sample contains some 200,000 distinct CDR3 sequences. Turning to this clonotype: Its antigen remains unidentified.

The sequencing sample was made of blood. The chain recombines TRBV7-2 with TRBJ1-1; TCRdb indicates TRBD1, and absent DNA this call remains unverified. The source is a human donor with ulcerative colitis or Crohn's disease, or a healthy co-twin of an affected twin (not recorded which). The CDR3 loop is CASSRQGTNTEAFF.